This T cell receptor beta chain was found in a study of blood T cell repertoires in COVID-19. Sequencing was performed with immunoSEQ multiplex PCR; in TCRdb, only in-frame clones are kept and a portion is missing. The sample contains about 170,000 clones, about four fifths of which appear only once. With 3 bases removed from V and 0 bases from J, the gap between germline ends came to 12 bases. CDR1 and CDR2 (germline): LGHNA, YSLEER. CDR3 size: 15 residues. The clonotype originates from a man between 65 and 80 years old with active or convalescent COVID-19. This rearrangement joins TRBV4-3 to TRBJ2-7; D not resolved. The sample comprised peripheral blood. CDR3 sequence reads: CASSQILQSSYEQYF. The CDR3 DNA sequence: TGCGCCAGCAGCCAGATCTTACAGAGCTCCTACGAGCAGTACTTC.